The subject of this entry is one T cell receptor beta chain. Clones were read by immunoSEQ multiplex PCR, and TCRdb kept only the in-frame ones, dropping some. In the table there are under 90,000 clones, around 95% of which are singletons. The receptor comes from a man aged 35 to 55 with rheumatoid arthritis. Sequencing input: PBMCs.

The CDR3 sequence: CASSFRQGAGELFF. CDR3 DNA: TGTGCCAGCAGCTTCCGACAGGGTGCCGGGGAGCTGTTTTTT. The V gene is TRBV11-3, the J gene TRBJ2-2, with 7 bases that match TRBD1. Germline assignment: CDR1 SGHNT and CDR2 YENEEA. The junction had 4 bases not matched to a gene; V was cut back by 3 bases and J by 6 bases. The CDR3 sequence is 14 residues long.